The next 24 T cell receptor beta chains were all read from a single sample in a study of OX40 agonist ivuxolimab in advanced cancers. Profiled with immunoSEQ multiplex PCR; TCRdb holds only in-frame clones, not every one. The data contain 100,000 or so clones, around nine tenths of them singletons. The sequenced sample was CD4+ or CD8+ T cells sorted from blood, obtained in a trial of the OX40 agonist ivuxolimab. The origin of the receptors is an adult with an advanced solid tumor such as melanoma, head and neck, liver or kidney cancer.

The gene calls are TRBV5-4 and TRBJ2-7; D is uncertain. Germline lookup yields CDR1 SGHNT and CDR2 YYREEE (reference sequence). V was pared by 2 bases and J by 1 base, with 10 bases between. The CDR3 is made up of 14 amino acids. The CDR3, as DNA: TGTGCCAGCAGCTTTGGACGGAATTCCTACGAGCAGTACTTC. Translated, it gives CASSFGRNSYEQYF. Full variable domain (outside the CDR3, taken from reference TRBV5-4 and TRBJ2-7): ETGVTQSPTHLIKTRGQQVTLRCSSQSGHNTVSWYQQALGQGPQFIFQYYREEENGRGNFPPRFSGLQFPNYSSELNVNALELDDSALYLCASSFGRNSYEQYFGPGTRLTVT.

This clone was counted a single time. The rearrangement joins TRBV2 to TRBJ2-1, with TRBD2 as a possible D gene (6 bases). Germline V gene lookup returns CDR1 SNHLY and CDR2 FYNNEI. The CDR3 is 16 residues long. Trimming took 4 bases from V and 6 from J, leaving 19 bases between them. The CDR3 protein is CASSVLFAGSGNEQFF. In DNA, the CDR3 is TGTGCCAGCAGTGTTCTGTTCGCGGGATCGGGCAATGAGCAGTTCTTC.

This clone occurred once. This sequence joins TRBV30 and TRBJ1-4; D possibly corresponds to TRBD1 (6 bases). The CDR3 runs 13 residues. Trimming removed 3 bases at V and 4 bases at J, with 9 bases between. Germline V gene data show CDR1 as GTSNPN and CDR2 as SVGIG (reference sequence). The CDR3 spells CAWSGQSNEKLFF. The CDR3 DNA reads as TGTGCCTGGAGCGGACAGAGTAATGAAAAACTGTTTTTT.

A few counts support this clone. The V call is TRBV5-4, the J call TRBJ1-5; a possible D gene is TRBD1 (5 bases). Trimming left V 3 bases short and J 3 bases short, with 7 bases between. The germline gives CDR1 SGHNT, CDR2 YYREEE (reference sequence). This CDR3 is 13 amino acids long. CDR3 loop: CASSSGFNQPQHF. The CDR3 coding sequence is TGTGCCAGCAGCTCAGGGTTCAATCAGCCCCAGCATTTT.

The CDR3 DNA reads as TGTGCCTGGTCATCCGGGACAGTCTCCTACAATGAGCAGTTCTTC. Its protein product is CAWSSGTVSYNEQFF. This chain links TRBV30 with TRBJ2-1, with 7 nucleotides matching TRBD1. V was pared by 5 bases and J by 0 bases, with 7 bases of the junction left unmatched. Germline values: CDR1 GTSNPN, CDR2 SVGIG (reference sequence). The CDR3 extends over 15 amino acids.

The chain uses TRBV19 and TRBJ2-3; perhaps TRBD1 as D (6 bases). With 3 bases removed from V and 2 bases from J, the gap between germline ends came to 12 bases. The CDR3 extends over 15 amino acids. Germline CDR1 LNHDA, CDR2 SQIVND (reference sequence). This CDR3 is CASSMGAAVTDTQYF. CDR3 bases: TGTGCCAGTAGTATGGGGGCCGCCGTCACAGATACGCAGTATTTT.

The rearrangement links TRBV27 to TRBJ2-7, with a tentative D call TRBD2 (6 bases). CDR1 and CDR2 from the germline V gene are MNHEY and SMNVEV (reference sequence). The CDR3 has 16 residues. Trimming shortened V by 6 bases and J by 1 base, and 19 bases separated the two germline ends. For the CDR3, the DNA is TGTGCCAGCAGCCAAATCCCGGGACTGGGTTCCTACGAGCAGTACTTC. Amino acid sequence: CASSQIPGLGSYEQYF.

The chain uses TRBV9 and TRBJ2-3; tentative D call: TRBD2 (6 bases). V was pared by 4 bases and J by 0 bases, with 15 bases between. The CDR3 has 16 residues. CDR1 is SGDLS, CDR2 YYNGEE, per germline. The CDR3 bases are TGTGCCAGCAGCATCCGGGAGACGGCTAGCACAGATACGCAGTATTTT. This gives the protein CASSIRETASTDTQYF.

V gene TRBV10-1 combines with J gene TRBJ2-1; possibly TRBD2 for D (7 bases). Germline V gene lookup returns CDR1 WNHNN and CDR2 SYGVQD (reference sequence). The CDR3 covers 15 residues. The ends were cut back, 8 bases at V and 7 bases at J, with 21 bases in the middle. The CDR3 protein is CASWGEQGGGNEQFF. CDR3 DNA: TGCGCCAGCTGGGGGGAGCAGGGAGGGGGAAATGAGCAGTTCTTC.

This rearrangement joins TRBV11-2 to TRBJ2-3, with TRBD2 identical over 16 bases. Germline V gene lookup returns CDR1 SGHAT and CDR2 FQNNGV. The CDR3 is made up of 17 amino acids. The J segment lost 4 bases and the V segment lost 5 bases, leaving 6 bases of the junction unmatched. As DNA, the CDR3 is TGTGCCAGCAGCACGGGACTAGCGGGAGGGCCCGCAGATACGCAGTATTTT. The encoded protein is CASSTGLAGGPADTQYF.

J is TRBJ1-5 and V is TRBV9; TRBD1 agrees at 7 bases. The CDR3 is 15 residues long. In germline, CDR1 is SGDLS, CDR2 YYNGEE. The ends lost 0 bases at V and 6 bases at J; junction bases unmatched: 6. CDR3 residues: CASSVGGGGSQPQHF. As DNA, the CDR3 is TGTGCCAGCAGCGTAGGAGGGGGCGGGAGTCAGCCCCAGCATTTT.

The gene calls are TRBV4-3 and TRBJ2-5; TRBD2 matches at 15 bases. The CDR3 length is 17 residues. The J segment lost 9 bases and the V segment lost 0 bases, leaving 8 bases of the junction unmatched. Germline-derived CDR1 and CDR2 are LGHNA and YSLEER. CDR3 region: CASSQDRGLAGGGPQYF. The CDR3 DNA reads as TGCGCCAGCAGCCAAGATCGGGGACTAGCGGGAGGTGGGCCCCAGTACTTC.

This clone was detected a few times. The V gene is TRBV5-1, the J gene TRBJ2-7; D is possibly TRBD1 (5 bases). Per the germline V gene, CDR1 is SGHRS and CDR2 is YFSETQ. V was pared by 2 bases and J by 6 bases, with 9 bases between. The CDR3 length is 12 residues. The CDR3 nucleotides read TGCGCCAGCAGCTTCCAGGGTGGCGAGCAGTACTTC. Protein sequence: CASSFQGGEQYF.

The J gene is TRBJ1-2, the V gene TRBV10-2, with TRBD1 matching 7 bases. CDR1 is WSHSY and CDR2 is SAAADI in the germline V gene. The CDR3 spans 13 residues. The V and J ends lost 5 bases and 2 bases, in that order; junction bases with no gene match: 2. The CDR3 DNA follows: TGCGCCAGCAGTTGGGGACAGAACTATGGCTACACCTTC. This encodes CASSWGQNYGYTF.

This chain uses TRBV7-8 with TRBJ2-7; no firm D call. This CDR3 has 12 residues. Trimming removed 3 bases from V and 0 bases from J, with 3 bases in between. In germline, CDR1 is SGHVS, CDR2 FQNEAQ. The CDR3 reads CASSFGSYEQYF. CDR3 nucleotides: TGTGCCAGCAGCTTTGGCTCCTACGAGCAGTACTTC.

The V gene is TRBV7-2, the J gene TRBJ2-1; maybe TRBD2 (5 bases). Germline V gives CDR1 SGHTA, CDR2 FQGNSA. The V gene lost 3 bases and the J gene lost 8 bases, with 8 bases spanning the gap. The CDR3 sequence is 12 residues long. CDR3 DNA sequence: TGTGCCAGCAGCTTTCTAGCATATGAGCAGTTCTTC. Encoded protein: CASSFLAYEQFF.

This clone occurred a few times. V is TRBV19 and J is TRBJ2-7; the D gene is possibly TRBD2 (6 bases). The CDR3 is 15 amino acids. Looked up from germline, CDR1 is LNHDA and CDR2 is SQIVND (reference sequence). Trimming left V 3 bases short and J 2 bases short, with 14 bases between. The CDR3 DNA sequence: TGTGCCAGTAGTATGATGTCAGGGAGGACCTACGAGCAGTACTTC. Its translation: CASSMMSGRTYEQYF.

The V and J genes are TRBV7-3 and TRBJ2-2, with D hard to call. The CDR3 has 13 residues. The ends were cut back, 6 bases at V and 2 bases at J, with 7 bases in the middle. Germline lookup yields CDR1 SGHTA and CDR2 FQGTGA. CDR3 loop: CASSSKNTGELFF. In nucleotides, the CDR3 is TGTGCCAGCAGTTCAAAAAACACCGGGGAGCTGTTTTTT.

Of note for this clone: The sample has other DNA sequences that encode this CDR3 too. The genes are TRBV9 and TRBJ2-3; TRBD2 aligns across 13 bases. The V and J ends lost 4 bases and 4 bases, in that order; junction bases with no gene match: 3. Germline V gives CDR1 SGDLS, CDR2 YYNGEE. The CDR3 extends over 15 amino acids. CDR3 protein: CASSRTSGRADTQYF. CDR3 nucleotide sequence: TGTGCCAGCAGCAGAACTAGCGGGAGGGCAGATACGCAGTATTTT.

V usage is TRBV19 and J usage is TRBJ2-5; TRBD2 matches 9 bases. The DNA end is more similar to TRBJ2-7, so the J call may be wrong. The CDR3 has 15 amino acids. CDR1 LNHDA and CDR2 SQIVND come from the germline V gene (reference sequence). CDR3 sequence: CASSMRREGPVEQYF. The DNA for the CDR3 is TGTGCCAGTAGTATGAGGCGGGAGGGCCCGGTCGAGCAGTACTTC.

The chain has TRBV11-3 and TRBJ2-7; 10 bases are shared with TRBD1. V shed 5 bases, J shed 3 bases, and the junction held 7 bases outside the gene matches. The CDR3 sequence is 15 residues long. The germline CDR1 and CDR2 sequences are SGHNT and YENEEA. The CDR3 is CASSPAGTGVYEQYF. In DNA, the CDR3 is TGTGCCAGCAGCCCCGCCGGGACAGGGGTCTACGAGCAGTACTTC.

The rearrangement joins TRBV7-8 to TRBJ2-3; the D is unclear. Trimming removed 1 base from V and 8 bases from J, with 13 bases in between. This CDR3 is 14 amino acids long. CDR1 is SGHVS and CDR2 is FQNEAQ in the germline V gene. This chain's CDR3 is CASSLEGSWATQYF. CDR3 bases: TGTGCCAGCAGCTTAGAAGGGTCGTGGGCTACGCAGTATTTT.

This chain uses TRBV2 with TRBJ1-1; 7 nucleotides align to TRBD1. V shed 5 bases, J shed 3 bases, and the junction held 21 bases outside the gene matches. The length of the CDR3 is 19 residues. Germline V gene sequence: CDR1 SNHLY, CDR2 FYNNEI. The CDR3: CASSLTYSYFKDRDTEAFF. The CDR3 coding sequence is TGTGCCAGCAGTTTAACGTACTCTTACTTCAAAGACAGGGACACTGAAGCTTTCTTT.

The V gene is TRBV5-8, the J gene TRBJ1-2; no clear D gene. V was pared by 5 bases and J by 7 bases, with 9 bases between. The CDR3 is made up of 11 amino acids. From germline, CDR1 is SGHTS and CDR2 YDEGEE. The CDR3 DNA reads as TGTGCCAGCAGACTTGTGGGTGGCTACACCTTC. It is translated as CASRLVGGYTF.